This TCR beta chain was recovered during a study of T cell responses to AZD1222 COVID-19 vaccine. Generated by immunoSEQ multiplex PCR, the TCRdb table keeps only in-frame clones and is missing some. The sample yields around 70,000 clones, approximately 90% seen once. This clone showed up just once. Its target is unknown. The same CDR3 arises from other DNA sequences in this sample as well. Study results and caveats: Only a handful of AZD1222 recipients, six or seven in all, had baseline seropositivity. The sample set comprised mostly white British donors with more females, and clonal diversity was possibly underestimated. Regions 160-218 and 743-854 dominated among vaccine-associated CD4 TCRs spanning spike.

V lost 4 bases to trimming and J lost 2 bases, with 2 bases between them. CDR1 and CDR2 from the germline V gene are KGHSH and LQKENI. The CDR3 has 11 residues. Researchers grouped second doses given at about 4 or about 12 weeks into one pool. The V and J genes are TRBV18 and TRBJ2-5; D gene ambiguous. The sequence was collected from an adult who received the AZD1222 COVID-19 vaccine. The sequencing used peripheral blood, collected 28 days after the second AZD1222 dose. The CDR3 nucleotides read TGTGCCAGCTCACAACAAGAGACCCAGTACTTC. Translating it yields CASSQQETQYF.